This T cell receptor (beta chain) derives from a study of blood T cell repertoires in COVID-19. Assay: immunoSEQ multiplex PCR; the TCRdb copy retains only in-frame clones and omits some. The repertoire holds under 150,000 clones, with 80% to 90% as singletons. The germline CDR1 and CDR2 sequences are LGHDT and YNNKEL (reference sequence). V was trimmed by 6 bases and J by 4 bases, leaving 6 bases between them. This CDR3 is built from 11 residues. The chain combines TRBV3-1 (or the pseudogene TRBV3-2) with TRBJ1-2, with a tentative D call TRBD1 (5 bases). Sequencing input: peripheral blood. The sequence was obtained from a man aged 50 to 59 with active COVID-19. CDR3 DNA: TGTGCCAGCAGGGACATCTATGGCTACACCTTC. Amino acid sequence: CASRDIYGYTF.